The source of this T cell receptor (beta chain) is a study of cytomegalovirus exposure and HLA in healthy donors. Study-wide findings and caveats: According to the study, 160 or so TCR beta chains were cytomegalovirus-associated.

The CDR3 consists of 14 residues. Trimming removed 4 bases from V and 0 bases from J, with 10 bases in between. In germline, CDR1 is SGHNT, CDR2 YYREEE (reference sequence). In regard to this clone: The antigen is undetermined.

Using immunoSEQ multiplex PCR, the repertoire was profiled, and TCRdb retains in-frame clones only, with some absent. Seen here are tens of thousands of clones, 85% to 95% observed once, and the top ten hold about 2.2%. Among the 120 or so subjects of the validation cohort, separate from the 666-subject first cohort, were the donors. The TCR comes from a man between 18 and 35 years old in good health and CMV-seronegative. The source material was PBMCs. The V gene is TRBV5-4, the J gene TRBJ1-1, with D possibly matching TRBD1 (6 bases). CDR3 protein: CASSRGQLNTEAFF. The CDR3 DNA reads as TGTGCCAGCAGCCGTGGACAGCTGAACACTGAAGCTTTCTTT.